The T cell receptor beta chain described here comes from a study of cytomegalovirus exposure and HLA in healthy donors. Study conclusions and caveats: Indistinguishability led to the exclusion of some V segments, TRBV6-2 and TRBV6-3 included. Trimming of TCR beta V- and J-genes showed a link, identified in a later analysis, to a missense DCLRE1C variant. It is likely that the observed cluster of highly shared sequence variants was a sequencing artifact.

The PCR made use of 60 Vbeta and 13 Jbeta primers. Here immunoSEQ multiplex PCR was the method, and the copy in TCRdb shows in-frame clones only, minus some. This sample yields about 130,000 clones, of which around four fifths are seen a single time; 1.5% belongs to the top ten. Trimming removed 0 bases at V and 1 base at J, with 10 bases between. Germline-derived CDR1 and CDR2 are SGDLS and YYNGEE. The CDR3 consists of 15 residues. Only a few counts were recorded for this clone. Its specificity is unknown. The source material was PBMCs. The chain employs TRBV9 and TRBJ1-1; D remains unclear. The receptor's source is a female donor in good health and CMV-seronegative. The CDR3 sequence is CASSVGGRANTEAFF. The CDR3 DNA is TGTGCCAGCAGCGTAGGAGGGAGAGCGAACACTGAAGCTTTCTTT. The variable domain in full, with the rest retrieved from reference TRBV9 and TRBJ1-1, is DSGVTQTPKHLITATGQRVTLRCSPRSGDLSVYWYQQSLDQGLQFLIQYYNGEERAKGNILERFSAQQFPDLHSELNLSSLELGDSALYFCASSVGGRANTEAFFGQGTRLTVV.